Listed below are T cell receptor beta chains from one sample, sequenced in a study of T cells in Graves' hyperthyroidism and ophthalmopathy. TCRdb reprocessed the multiplex PCR reads via MiXCR and lists one record per CDR3 protein. The sample lists around 600,000 distinct CDR3 sequences, 13% to 15% seen once, with around 13% in the top ten. The sequencing input was blood. The source of these receptors is a woman aged 50 to 60 with Graves' ophthalmopathy. Both conserved end residues are part of each CDR3. The D gene is left open where the match is weak. The size of a clone is reported for some rows only, either as once, few or many, or as a class for expanded clones.

-	TRBV19	TRBJ1-2	TRBD1	TGTGCCAGTAGTATTGGACAGGGCGGCTACACCTTC	CASSIGQGGYTF
few	TRBV11-2	TRBJ1-6	TRBD1	TGTGCCAGCAGTACAGGGGGCTCTAATTCACCCCTCCACTTT	CASSTGGSNSPLHF
few	TRBV4-3	TRBJ2-3	-	TGCGCCAGCAGCCAAGAAGGGGGAGATACGCAGTATTTT	CASSQEGGDTQYF
-	TRBV12-3/TRBV12-4	TRBJ1-5	-	TGTGCCAGCAGTTCTGCGCTCGGGCAGCCCCAGCATTTT	CASSSALGQPQHF
many	TRBV20-1	TRBJ2-7	TRBD2	TGCAGTGCTAGAGGGCTAGCGGCCCACAATGGGCAGTACTTC	CSARGLAAHNGQYF
many	TRBV7-3	TRBJ2-1	TRBD2	TGTGCCAGCAGCTTAATCGGGACTAGCGGAGAAAACAATGAGCAGTTCTTC	CASSLIGTSGENNEQFF
many	TRBV3-1	TRBJ2-1	TRBD1	TGTGCCATCCAGGGGGACAATGAGCAGTTCTTC	CAIQGDNEQFF
many	TRBV29-1	TRBJ2-7	-	TGCAGCGTTGTGGACTACTACGAGCAGTACTTC	CSVVDYYEQYF
many	TRBV7-2	TRBJ2-1	-	TGTGCCAGCACCCTAGAGGGGGGAGCCTACAATGAGCAGTTCTTC	CASTLEGGAYNEQFF
many	TRBV30	TRBJ1-1	-	TGTGCCTGGAGCGGGGGGCGAGGGAACACTGAAGCTTTCTTT	CAWSGGRGNTEAFF
-	TRBV27	TRBJ2-7	TRBD1	TGTGCCAGCAGTTTTAACAGGGGCCACGAGCAGTACTTC	CASSFNRGHEQYF
many	TRBV29-1	TRBJ2-2	-	TGCAGCGTTGTGGTACAGGGTTATACCGGGGAGCTGTTTTTT	CSVVVQGYTGELFF
-	TRBV20-1	TRBJ2-5	-	TGCAGTGCTTTCACGGACAGACAAGAGACCCAGTACTTC	CSAFTDRQETQYF
many	TRBV9	TRBJ1-5	-	TGTGCCAGCAGCGCGACCGATGATAGCAATCAGCCCCAGCATTTT	CASSATDDSNQPQHF
many	TRBV6-1	TRBJ1-5	TRBD1	TGTGCCAGCAGTGTGACAGGGGCAAATCAGCCCCAGCATTTT	CASSVTGANQPQHF
many	TRBV20-1	TRBJ1-4	TRBD1	TGCAGTGCTCCGACAGGGCATGAAAAACTGTTTTTT	CSAPTGHEKLFF
few	TRBV20-1	TRBJ1-4	TRBD1	TGCAGTGCTAGAGGCAGGGGGCGTGAGGCTCTTGGTGAAAAACTGTTTTTT	CSARGRGREALGEKLFF
many	TRBV7-2	TRBJ1-2	-	TGTGCCAGCAGCCCAAGGGGGACACCTAACTATGGCTACACCTTC	CASSPRGTPNYGYTF
many	TRBV11-2	TRBJ1-5	-	TGTGCCAGCAGCACAAACCCCAATCAGCCCCAGCATTTT	CASSTNPNQPQHF
many	TRBV10-3	TRBJ2-7	-	TGTGCCATCAGGGACAGTCCCTACGAGCAGTACTTC	CAIRDSPYEQYF
-	TRBV4-3	TRBJ2-3	TRBD2	TGCGCCAGCAGCCAGCAATGGCGAGCGGGAAGCACAGATACGCAGTATTTT	CASSQQWRAGSTDTQYF
many	TRBV6-2/TRBV6-3	TRBJ2-7	TRBD2	TGTGCCAGCAGTTACTCCAGACTAGCGGGGCACTACGAGCAGTACTTC	CASSYSRLAGHYEQYF
many	TRBV4-2	TRBJ1-1	TRBD1	TGTGCCAGCAGCCAAGATTACAGGGGGACCACTGAAGCTTTCTTT	CASSQDYRGTTEAFF
many	TRBV30	TRBJ2-2	TRBD2	TGTGCCTGGAGTTTAGGGACTAGCGGGAGGTACAACACCGGGGAGCTGTTTTTT	CAWSLGTSGRYNTGELFF
many	TRBV18	TRBJ1-2	TRBD1	TGTGCCAGCTCACCACCGGACCGGGACAGGCGGAACTATGGCTACACCTTC	CASSPPDRDRRNYGYTF
many	TRBV2	TRBJ2-1	-	TGTGCCAGCCTCTTAGCGGACCAACACTCCTACAATGAGCAGTTCTTC	CASLLADQHSYNEQFF
few	TRBV28	TRBJ1-3	-	TGTGCCAGCAGCCGTGGATTATCTGGAAACACCATATATTTT	CASSRGLSGNTIYF
-	TRBV10-3	TRBJ2-1	TRBD2	TGTGCCATCAAGGAGGGACTAGCGGGAACTAGCTCCTACAATGAGCAGTTCTTC	CAIKEGLAGTSSYNEQFF
-	TRBV7-2	TRBJ2-2	-	TGTGCCAGCAGCTTTCTTCGGGACACCACTTATGGCGGGGAGCTGTTTTTT	CASSFLRDTTYGGELFF
-	TRBV14	TRBJ2-7	-	TGTGCCAGCAGCCAAGATGGGGGTCTAATGGACGAGCAGTACTTC	CASSQDGGLMDEQYF
many	TRBV20-1	TRBJ2-5	TRBD1	TGCAGTGCCGCCATTCTCAGGGGGCATGTTCGAGAGACCCAGTACTTC	CSAAILRGHVRETQYF
many	TRBV12-5	TRBJ2-5	TRBD1	TGTGCTAGTGGACAGGACAGGGGAGGCCAAGAGACCCAGTACTTC	CASGQDRGGQETQYF
many	TRBV7-8	TRBJ2-2	-	TGTGCCAGCAGCTGGATCGGGGAGCTGTTTTTT	CASSWIGELFF
many	TRBV3-1	TRBJ1-6	TRBD1	TGTGCCAGCAGCCAAGTAGGACAGGGTAACTCACCCCTCCACTTT	CASSQVGQGNSPLHF
many	TRBV7-2	TRBJ2-7	-	TGTGCCAGCAGCTTGGGGGGGCTATTCTCCTACGAGCAGTACTTC	CASSLGGLFSYEQYF
many	TRBV12-3/TRBV12-4	TRBJ2-2	TRBD2	TGTGCCAGCAGTCCGGCTGCGGGACTAGCGGGAGGGCAAATGGCCGGGGAGCTGTTTTTT	CASSPAAGLAGGQMAGELFF
many	TRBV10-3	TRBJ2-2	-	TGTGCCATCAGTGAGTCGGCCTGGCGGGCGTCGATCACCGGGGAGCTGTTTTTT	CAISESAWRASITGELFF
-	TRBV9	TRBJ1-1	-	TGTGCCAGCAGCCCAGTGTCAGGGAACACTGAAGCTTTCTTT	CASSPVSGNTEAFF
many	TRBV6-1	TRBJ1-2	TRBD1	TGTGCCAGTCGGGACAGCAGTAACTATGGCTACACCTTC	CASRDSSNYGYTF
many	TRBV12-3/TRBV12-4	TRBJ2-1	TRBD2	TGTGCCAGCAGTAGCAGAGCGGGATCTTACAATGAGCAGTTCTTC	CASSSRAGSYNEQFF
many	TRBV28	TRBJ2-4	-	TGTGCCAGCAGTCCCCAGGAGGCATTAGCCAAAAACATTCAGTACTTC	CASSPQEALAKNIQYF
many	TRBV2	TRBJ2-5	-	TGTGCCAGCGGCGAGGTGGGCCAAGAGACCCAGTACTTC	CASGEVGQETQYF